This T cell receptor beta chain came from a study of T cell responses to AZD1222 COVID-19 vaccine. This CDR3 region has 12 residues. Trimming took 6 bases from V and 7 from J, leaving 9 bases between them. Germline CDR1 and CDR2: MGHRA and YSYEKL. Sequenced by immunoSEQ multiplex PCR; TCRdb stores in-frame clones only, minus some. The profile shows approximately 110,000 clones, over 75% of them singletons. Material: peripheral blood, obtained on day 0 of AZD1222 vaccination. The rearrangement joins TRBV4-1 to TRBJ1-4; D ambiguous. The receptor was derived from an adult in good health. DNA of the CDR3: TGCGCCAGCAGACGGGTGGGTGAAAAACTGTTTTTT. Translation gives CASRRVGEKLFF.